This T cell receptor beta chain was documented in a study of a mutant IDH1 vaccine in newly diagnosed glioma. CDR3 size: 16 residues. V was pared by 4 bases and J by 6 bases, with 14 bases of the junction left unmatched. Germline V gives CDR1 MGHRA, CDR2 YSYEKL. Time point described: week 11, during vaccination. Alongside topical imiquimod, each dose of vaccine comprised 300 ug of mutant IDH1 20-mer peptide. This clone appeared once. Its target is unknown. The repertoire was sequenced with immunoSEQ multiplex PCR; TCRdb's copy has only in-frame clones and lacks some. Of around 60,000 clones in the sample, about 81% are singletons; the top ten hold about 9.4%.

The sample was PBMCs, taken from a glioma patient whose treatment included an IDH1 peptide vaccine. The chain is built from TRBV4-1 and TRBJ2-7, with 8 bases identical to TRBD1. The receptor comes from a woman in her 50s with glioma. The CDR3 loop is CASSLDPTGDLGEQYF. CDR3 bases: TGCGCCAGCAGCCTTGACCCGACAGGGGACTTGGGCGAGCAGTACTTC.